This TCR beta chain was identified in a study of blood T cell repertoires in COVID-19. Study context: Samples came from the United States, Italy and Spain, spanning acute and convalescent COVID-19. Sample material is recorded as cDNA or gDNA derived from T cells, B-cell-depleted T cells, or PBMCs.

This CDR3 has 14 residues. Losses at the gene ends were 6 bases for V and 8 bases for J; bases not matched to a gene: 7. CDR1 is SEHNR and CDR2 is FQNEAQ in the germline V gene (reference sequence). Repertoires were generated with immunoSEQ multiplex PCR, while TCRdb's copy carries only in-frame clones and drops some. The sample consists of 20,000 to 25,000 clones, around 89% of them appearing once. The sequence was collected from a woman aged 55-75 years with active COVID-19. Sequenced material: peripheral blood. The rearrangement links TRBV7-9 to TRBJ2-1; the match to TRBD1 covers 10 bases. CDR3 DNA sequence: TGTGCCAGCAGAAGGACAGGGGGATCGGATGAGCAGTTCTTC. It specifies CASRRTGGSDEQFF.